In this sample, the clone carrying this TCR beta chain turned up many times. What it recognizes is unknown. TCRdb re-analysed the multiplex PCR reads in MiXCR, keeping a single row per CDR3 protein. Of 200,000 to 250,000 distinct CDR3 sequences listed, roughly 32% are singletons. Samples came from axillary lymph nodes draining the breast cancer. This sample is drawn from a study of breast tumors, draining lymph nodes, adjacent tissues. Whole-study results and caveats: Tumor TCR diversity was below lymph nodes but above nontumor tissue. Data fit most tumor T cells coming from lymph node, expanding in tumor.

The receptor comes from a female donor with breast cancer. Some clones in this sample may be carry-over from other donors' samples. Sequencing was done on a sample of axillary lymph node tissue.

The CDR3 nucleotides are TGTGCCAGCAGTCAATCCCTCATCTCTAGCGAAACGCAGTATTTT. Protein sequence: CASSQSLISSETQYF. The V and J genes are TRBV3-1 and TRBJ2-3, with D tentatively TRBD2 (6 bases). V shed 6 bases and J shed 9 bases, with 22 bases lying between them. Germline V gives CDR1 LGHDT, CDR2 YNNKEL (reference sequence). The CDR3 totals 15 residues.